These 9 T cell receptor beta chains came from one sample sequenced in a study of T cells in Graves' hyperthyroidism and ophthalmopathy. TCR beta CDR3 region amplification was performed from RNA transcripts. HTBI primers were employed in a first-round RT-PCR of the TCR CDR3. TCRdb reprocessed the multiplex PCR reads via MiXCR and lists one record per CDR3 protein. The table records 94,000 or so distinct CDR3 sequences, over 50% of them present only once. Sequencing input: blood. The source of these receptors is a woman in her thirties or forties with Graves' hyperthyroidism.

In its sample, this clonotype was seen many times. This chain links TRBV4-1 with TRBJ2-7, with D tentatively TRBD1 or TRBD2 (5 bases each). CDR3 length: 16 amino acids. Germline V gene data show CDR1 as MGHRA and CDR2 as YSYEKL. The V end lost 1 base, the J end lost 2 bases, and 15 bases lay between the germline ends. The CDR3 sequence is CASSQAMWDPPYEQYF. As DNA, the CDR3 is TGCGCCAGCAGCCAAGCAATGTGGGACCCCCCCTACGAGCAGTACTTC.

This clonotype was observed many times. The chain links TRBV7-9 to TRBJ2-7; 11 positions match TRBD1. The J segment lost 3 bases and the V segment lost 5 bases, leaving 3 bases of the junction unmatched. The germline CDR1 and CDR2 sequences are SEHNR and FQNEAQ (reference sequence). The CDR3 is made up of 14 amino acids. The CDR3 is CASSRDRGIYEQYF. The CDR3 nucleotides are TGTGCCAGCAGCCGGGACAGGGGGATCTACGAGCAGTACTTC.

V gene TRBV2 combines with J gene TRBJ2-7; 8 bases line up with TRBD2. The CDR3 runs to 14 residues. Germline lookup yields CDR1 SNHLY and CDR2 FYNNEI. V shed 6 bases, J shed 2 bases, and the junction held 6 bases outside the gene matches. CDR3 DNA: TGTGCCAGCAGCTTTACTAGCGGACCCTACGAGCAGTACTTC. Residues: CASSFTSGPYEQYF.

This clonotype showed up just a few times. The chain employs TRBV6-5 and TRBJ2-7; maybe TRBD1 (6 bases). CDR1 and CDR2 from the germline V gene are MNHEY and SVGAGI. This CDR3 is 14 amino acids long. The V end was cut by 7 bases, the J end by 3 bases, with 16 bases between. The DNA for the CDR3 is TGTGCCAGCACCTACGGGGCAGGGGTCTACGAGCAGTACTTC. Protein product: CASTYGAGVYEQYF.

This clonotype showed up many times. The chain combines TRBV24-1 with TRBJ1-5; weak D call: TRBD1 (5 bases). There are 19 residues in the CDR3. Germline V gives CDR1 KGHDR, CDR2 SFDVKD. V dropped 4 bases and J dropped 0 bases, with 21 bases sitting between them. The CDR3 here is CATSDPRGHSNYSNQPQHF. CDR3 DNA sequence: TGTGCCACCAGTGACCCACGAGGACATAGCAATTATAGCAATCAGCCCCAGCATTTT.

The V and J genes are TRBV6-5 and TRBJ1-3, with D unclear. V dropped 10 bases and J dropped 15 bases, with 34 bases sitting between them. Germline V gene lookup returns CDR1 MNHEY and CDR2 SVGAGI. The CDR3 runs to 16 residues. CDR3 coding DNA: TGTGCCACCGCAGTTACTCAGGCGCACTCTCTGGAAGCACCATATTTT. It encodes CATAVTQAHSLEAPYF.

For the CDR3, the DNA is TGTGCCAGCAGTTACTTGACTAGCGACTCCTACGAGCAGTACTTC. Residues: CASSYLTSDSYEQYF. V gene TRBV6-5 combines with J gene TRBJ2-7, with 8 bases aligning to TRBD2. The germline gives CDR1 MNHEY, CDR2 SVGAGI. With V trimmed by 1 base and J by 0 bases, 2 bases remained unmatched. The CDR3 covers 15 residues.

Written as DNA, the CDR3 is TGTGCCAGCAGCCCATCAAGAGGGCTGGAAAAACTGTTTTTT. Its translation: CASSPSRGLEKLFF. The J gene is TRBJ1-4, the V gene TRBV2; no clear D. CDR3 length: 14 residues. V was shortened by 6 bases and J by 8 bases, with 16 bases between the two germline ends. Germline-derived CDR1 and CDR2 are SNHLY and FYNNEI.

This clonotype appeared many times. The V call is TRBV6-1, the J call TRBJ2-3; 12 nucleotides match TRBD1. V was pared by 3 bases and J by 6 bases, with 4 bases of the junction left unmatched. Germline V lookup: CDR1 MNHNS, CDR2 SASEGT. The CDR3 is 15 amino acids. CDR3 nucleotides: TGTGCCAGCAGTGAGGGGACAGGGGGCGCGGATACGCAGTATTTT. This encodes CASSEGTGGADTQYF.